Sequencing of this TCR beta chain was carried out in a study of shared clonotypes between healthy human individuals. CD45RO-negative, CCR7-positively selected cells formed the naive CD8 fraction, excluding terminally differentiated effector memory CD45RA+ cells. Germline assignment: CDR1 SNHLY and CDR2 FYNNEI. V trimming: 7 bases; J trimming: 1 base; junction bases outside the gene matches: 4. The CDR3 runs 15 residues. Sequencing used immunoSEQ multiplex PCR; TCRdb keeps in-frame clones, though not all of them. The repertoire includes about 2 million clones, about 95% of them detected once, and roughly 1% sits in the top ten.

This sequence joins TRBV2 and TRBJ2-2, with TRBD1 matching over 9 bases. The TCR sequence derives from a man aged 18-30 years in good health. Sequenced material: naive CD8+ T cells sorted from blood. CDR3 coding DNA: TGTGCCAGCACTCGGACAGGGGTGAACACCGGGGAGCTGTTTTTT. Translated: CASTRTGVNTGELFF.